Sequencing of this T cell receptor (beta chain) was carried out in a study of blood T cell repertoires in COVID-19. Study summary: Researchers got acute and convalescent COVID-19 samples from the United States, Italy and Spain.

Losses at the gene ends were 0 bases for V and 6 bases for J; bases not matched to a gene: 2. Per germline, CDR1 LGHDT and CDR2 YNNKEL (reference sequence). This CDR3 has 14 residues. The study assigned cohorts using participant-reported clinical history. Shortly before study entry, within 2 weeks, exposed participants had met a COVID-19 case. The assay was immunoSEQ multiplex PCR, and TCRdb's table has in-frame clones only and misses some. The sample consists of about 200,000 clones, about 88% of them appearing once. Sequencing was performed on PBMCs or T cells enriched from blood (not recorded which). The sequence derives from a woman younger than 45 who had been exposed to COVID-19. The chain joins TRBV3-1 (or the pseudogene TRBV3-2) to TRBJ1-2, with 9 bases identical to TRBD1. The chain's CDR3 is CASSQDTGGHGYTF. The CDR3 DNA reads as TGTGCCAGCAGCCAAGATACAGGGGGCCATGGCTACACCTTC.